This T cell receptor beta chain comes out of a study of prognosis after radiotherapy for stage I lung cancer. Using two-round multiplex PCR, the authors amplified TCR beta CDR3 from genomic DNA. For every TRBV and TRBJ gene, a specific primer was used in first-round PCR. PCR proceeded to a second round, and that round used universal primers. TCRdb reprocessed the multiplex PCR reads with MiXCR, giving one entry per CDR3 protein. Of tens of thousands of distinct CDR3 sequences in the sample, roughly a quarter were seen once. This clonotype was seen at least ten times. As yet, its antigen is unknown. Study-wide findings and caveats: Gene usage, both TRBV and TRBJ, reportedly differed between patients with metastases and patients without them. Lower values of Shannon entropy after stereotactic body radiation therapy were seen in patients who developed distant metastases.

The germline gives CDR1 LGHDT, CDR2 YNNKEL (reference sequence). The V gene lost 7 bases and the J gene lost 7 bases, with 10 bases spanning the gap. The CDR3 is 11 amino acids. Material: PBMCs, obtained before or after stereotactic body radiation therapy (not recorded which). This receptor was identified in a donor aged 50 or older with non-small cell lung cancer. The V gene is TRBV3-1, the J gene TRBJ1-1, with D hard to call. The DNA for the CDR3 is TGTGCCAGCATGGAGGACGGTGAAGCTTTCTTT. Translation gives CASMEDGEAFF.